Below, 9 T cell receptor beta chains from the same sample are listed, as sequenced in a study of T cell clones after liver transplantation (dated by TCRdb to the late 2010s). Library method: the immunoSEQ multiplex PCR assay. In TCRdb, the immuneACCESS table is reduced to in-frame sequences with V and J assigned. These tables do not hold every clone; where another copy was compared, an unresolved V gene accounts for under half, and the others remain unexplained. This sample is represented by some 45,000 clones; around 84% of them were singletons. The ten largest clones represent 2% to 2.5% of the sample. The material sequenced was CD4+ T cells from blood, taken 24 months after liver transplant. Source of these receptors: a human patient who received a liver transplant. Following transplantation, T cells from the graft donor may be among those present.

About this clone itself: The junction shows a germline mismatch at one end, possibly a read error. This sequence joins TRBV7-9 and TRBJ2-7; TRBD2 matches 10 bases. The CDR3 has 12 amino acids. Germline V lookup: CDR1 SEHNR, CDR2 FQNEAQ (reference sequence). For the CDR3, the DNA is TGTGCCATCAGCGGGGGGGTCTACGAGCAGTACTTC. It is translated as CAISGGVYEQYF.

The rearrangement uses TRBV4-1 and TRBJ1-5; no firm D call. From germline, CDR1 is MGHRA and CDR2 YSYEKL. The CDR3 is made up of 15 amino acids. With 0 bases removed from V and 5 bases from J, the gap between germline ends came to 11 bases. In DNA form, the CDR3 reads TGCGCCAGCAGCCAAGAGGGCGTGGCTTATCAGCCCCAGCATTTT. It specifies CASSQEGVAYQPQHF.

The chain couples TRBV28 to TRBJ2-5; the D call may be TRBD1 or TRBD2 (6 bases each). Gene TRBJ2-7 matches the end of the DNA better, so the J call may be wrong. The CDR3 sequence is 15 residues long. From germline, CDR1 is MDHEN and CDR2 SYDVKM. The CDR3, as DNA: TGTGCCAGCAGTTTATCGGGGGCCAGCTCCTACGAGCAGTACTTC. Protein sequence: CASSLSGASSYEQYF.

The genes are TRBV7-2 and TRBJ1-3, with 12 bases fitting TRBD1. In germline, CDR1 is SGHTA, CDR2 FQGNSA. This CDR3 has 17 amino acids. Losses at the gene ends were 3 bases for V and 4 bases for J; bases not matched to a gene: 7. This CDR3 is CASSFTRDRGPGNTIYF. The DNA of the CDR3 is TGTGCCAGCAGCTTTACCCGGGACAGGGGGCCGGGAAACACCATATATTTT.

This clone was detected only once. The chain is built from TRBV5-4 and TRBJ1-6; no firm D call. The CDR3 is 14 residues long. The germline gives CDR1 SGHNT, CDR2 YYREEE (reference sequence). V lost 2 bases, J lost 7 bases, and 10 bases lay in between. The CDR3 loop reads CASSFISENSPLHF. Here the CDR3 DNA reads TGTGCCAGCAGCTTTATTAGTGAAAATTCACCCCTCCACTTT.

The chain uses TRBV7-6 and TRBJ2-7, with a weak D call TRBD2 (5 bases). Germline CDR1 SGHVS, CDR2 FNYEAQ. The ends were cut back, 2 bases at V and 5 bases at J, with 13 bases in the middle. The CDR3 runs to 14 residues. CDR3 sequence (DNA): TGTGCCAGCAGCTTAAGCGGTCCCCCCAACGAGCAGTACTTC. This codes for CASSLSGPPNEQYF. Full variable domain (outside the CDR3, taken from reference TRBV7-6 and TRBJ2-7): GAGVSQSPRYKVTKRGQDVALRCDPISGHVSLYWYRQALGQGPEFLTYFNYEAQQDKSGLPNDRFSAERPEGSISTLTIQRTEQRDSAMYRCASSLSGPPNEQYFGPGTRLTVT.

The chain recombines TRBV23-1 with TRBJ1-3; 7 nucleotides align to TRBD1. TRBV23-1 belongs to the ORF category, with a function that is uncertain. V lost 0 bases and J lost 2; bases outside the gene matches: 4. The CDR3 totals 16 residues. CDR3 in amino acids: CASSQSGQSPGNTIYF. The CDR3 DNA reads TGCGCCAGCAGTCAATCGGGACAGTCCCCTGGAAACACCATATATTTT.

This rearrangement joins TRBV5-5 to TRBJ1-5; D is possibly TRBD1 (5 bases). V dropped 3 bases and J dropped 4 bases, with 11 bases sitting between them. Germline V gives CDR1 SGHKS, CDR2 YYEKEE (reference sequence). CDR3 size: 14 residues. CDR3 sequence (DNA): TGTGCCAGCAGCTCCGGGACCTCAAATCAGCCCCAGCATTTT. As protein: CASSSGTSNQPQHF. Using reference TRBV5-5 and TRBJ1-5 for the parts outside the CDR3, the full variable domain is DAGVTQSPTHLIKTRGQQVTLRCSPISGHKSVSWYQQVLGQGPQFIFQYYEKEERGRGNFPDRFSARQFPNYSSELNVNALLLGDSALYLCASSSGTSNQPQHFGDGTRLSIL.

The chain joins TRBV6-1 to TRBJ2-2, with 9 bases lining up with TRBD2. This CDR3 is 16 amino acids long. The ends lost 4 bases at V and 4 bases at J; junction bases unmatched: 7. Germline loops: CDR1 MNHNS, CDR2 SASEGT. The CDR3 loop is CASSAPGLAATGELFF. CDR3 DNA: TGTGCCAGCAGTGCTCCGGGACTAGCCGCCACCGGGGAGCTGTTTTTT.